Included here is one T cell receptor (beta chain) sequence, with context. Its antigen is unidentified. V was cut by 5 bases and J by 4 bases, with 18 bases left in between. The CDR3 length is 16 residues. Germline CDR1 SGHAT, CDR2 FQDESV (reference sequence). This sample is drawn from a study of cytomegalovirus exposure and HLA in healthy donors. Clones were sequenced by immunoSEQ multiplex PCR, and TCRdb holds only the in-frame ones, with some missing. Of 82,000 or so clones listed, around 94% are singletons. Study-wide results and caveats: It was reportedly the case that the classifier diagnosed cytomegalovirus status with high specificity and sensitivity.

The V call is TRBV11-1, the J call TRBJ2-1; D ambiguous. This receptor was obtained from a man aged 18 to 29 in good health and CMV-seronegative. Sequenced material: PBMCs. CDR3 residues: CASSPLEGAEYNEQFF. In nucleotides, the CDR3 is TGTGCCAGCAGCCCCCTAGAAGGTGCCGAGTACAATGAGCAGTTCTTC.